This is a list of T cell receptor beta chains from one sample in a study of PD-L1 blockade in urothelial cancer. Using immunoSEQ multiplex PCR, the repertoire was profiled, and TCRdb retains in-frame clones only, with some absent. The sample includes 40,000 to 45,000 clones, around 83% seen only once; the top ten take 2% to 3%. Sequencing was performed on PBMCs, taken around atezolizumab (anti-PD-L1) treatment. The receptors stem from a man in his 70s with urothelial cancer. Each CDR3 is given with its conserved first and last residue. Fields, in order: V gene, clone size, D gene, J gene, CDR3 DNA, CDR3 protein. D genes are given only for firm matches. Size is stated for part of the rows, as once, few or many counts, or as a class when the clone is expanded.

v_gene: TRBV28
abundance: -
d_gene: -
j_gene: TRBJ1-5
CDR3nt: TGTGCCAGCAGTTTGAGACGACAGGTCAATCAGCCCCAGCATTTT
CDR3aa: CASSLRRQVNQPQHF

v_gene: TRBV19
abundance: -
d_gene: -
j_gene: TRBJ2-7
CDR3nt: TGTGCCAGTAGTATATCCGGGGATTCAGCCGAGCAGTACTTC
CDR3aa: CASSISGDSAEQYF

v_gene: TRBV5-1
abundance: -
d_gene: TRBD2
j_gene: TRBJ2-1
CDR3nt: TGCGCCAGCAGCTTGGGAGTCGGCGGGAGGGTGGATGAGCAGTTCTTC
CDR3aa: CASSLGVGGRVDEQFF

v_gene: TRBV5-1
abundance: -
d_gene: TRBD1
j_gene: TRBJ2-7
CDR3nt: TGCGCCAGCAGCCCGGTAGGACAGGGGGGTGTCGAGCAGTACTTC
CDR3aa: CASSPVGQGGVEQYF

v_gene: TRBV5-1
abundance: -
d_gene: TRBD1
j_gene: TRBJ2-2
CDR3nt: TGCGCCAGCAGTCAGACAGGGGGCCAGACCGGGGAGCTGTTTTTT
CDR3aa: CASSQTGGQTGELFF

v_gene: TRBV6-1
abundance: few
d_gene: -
j_gene: TRBJ1-2
CDR3nt: TGTGCCAGCAGTGTAGGTCCCCGGGACTATGGCTACACCTTC
CDR3aa: CASSVGPRDYGYTF

v_gene: TRBV9
abundance: -
d_gene: TRBD2
j_gene: TRBJ2-1
CDR3nt: TGTGCCAGCAGCGGGTATAGCGGGGTCTCCTACAATGAGCAGTTCTTC
CDR3aa: CASSGYSGVSYNEQFF

v_gene: TRBV6-5
abundance: once
d_gene: -
j_gene: TRBJ1-4
CDR3nt: TGTGCCAGCAGTTACGGACATGCAACTAATGAAAAACTGTTTTTT
CDR3aa: CASSYGHATNEKLFF

v_gene: TRBV7-8
abundance: -
d_gene: -
j_gene: TRBJ2-5
CDR3nt: TGTGCCAGCAGCTTCGACACAACTGGGGAGACCCAGTACTTC
CDR3aa: CASSFDTTGETQYF

v_gene: TRBV2
abundance: -
d_gene: TRBD1
j_gene: TRBJ1-1
CDR3nt: TGTGCCAGCAGCCGACAGGGGGCGCCCACTGAAGCTTTCTTT
CDR3aa: CASSRQGAPTEAFF

v_gene: TRBV4-1
abundance: few
d_gene: -
j_gene: TRBJ1-2
CDR3nt: TGCGCCAGCAGCCAAGATGCGGGGCCTGGCTACACCTTC
CDR3aa: CASSQDAGPGYTF

v_gene: TRBV18
abundance: -
d_gene: -
j_gene: TRBJ1-3
CDR3nt: TGTGCCAGCTCAGTTCGAGAGGGCCCTGGAAACACCATATATTTT
CDR3aa: CASSVREGPGNTIYF

v_gene: TRBV18
abundance: -
d_gene: TRBD2
j_gene: TRBJ2-7
CDR3nt: TGTGCCAGCTCACCGGGGACTAGCGGGAGCTACGAGCAGTACTTC
CDR3aa: CASSPGTSGSYEQYF

v_gene: TRBV7-2
abundance: -
d_gene: -
j_gene: TRBJ2-2
CDR3nt: TGTGCCAGCAGCTTAAGACAGGTGAACACCGGGGAGCTGTTTTTT
CDR3aa: CASSLRQVNTGELFF

v_gene: TRBV18
abundance: -
d_gene: TRBD1
j_gene: TRBJ1-5
CDR3nt: TGTGCCAGCTCACCCCCAGAGACAGGGGGTCAGCCCCAGCATTTT
CDR3aa: CASSPPETGGQPQHF

v_gene: TRBV19
abundance: few
d_gene: TRBD1
j_gene: TRBJ1-2
CDR3nt: TGTGCCAGTAGTACCGGACAGGGTATCGGCTATGGCTACACCTTC
CDR3aa: CASSTGQGIGYGYTF

v_gene: TRBV10-3
abundance: -
d_gene: TRBD1
j_gene: TRBJ2-6
CDR3nt: TGTGCCATCAGTGACGACAGGGTACCGCGTCGAAACTCTGGGGCCAACGTCCTGACTTTC
CDR3aa: CAISDDRVPRRNSGANVLTF

v_gene: TRBV5-1
abundance: -
d_gene: TRBD1
j_gene: TRBJ2-7
CDR3nt: TGCGCCAGCAGCTGGGGGACAGGGGGGGACGAGCAGTACTTC
CDR3aa: CASSWGTGGDEQYF

v_gene: TRBV19
abundance: once
d_gene: -
j_gene: TRBJ2-7
CDR3nt: TGTGCCAGTAGTACGAATAGTGGGGGCATTTCCTACGAGCAGTACTTC
CDR3aa: CASSTNSGGISYEQYF

v_gene: TRBV19
abundance: -
d_gene: TRBD1
j_gene: TRBJ1-2
CDR3nt: TGTGCCAGTAGTATCGTCAGGGGGCAAGGCTACACCTTC
CDR3aa: CASSIVRGQGYTF

v_gene: TRBV9
abundance: -
d_gene: -
j_gene: TRBJ2-2
CDR3nt: TGTGCCAGCAGCCCCCGACATATACCGAACACCGGGGAGCTGTTTTTT
CDR3aa: CASSPRHIPNTGELFF

v_gene: TRBV2
abundance: -
d_gene: TRBD2
j_gene: TRBJ2-5
CDR3nt: TGTGCCAGCAGTCATGGGGGACTAGCGGTACAAGAGACCCAGTACTTC
CDR3aa: CASSHGGLAVQETQYF

v_gene: TRBV5-1
abundance: -
d_gene: -
j_gene: TRBJ1-1
CDR3nt: TGCGCCAGCAGCTTGGGTAGTAACAGCTTGAACACTGAAGCTTTCTTT
CDR3aa: CASSLGSNSLNTEAFF

v_gene: TRBV11-1
abundance: once
d_gene: TRBD2
j_gene: TRBJ2-2
CDR3nt: TGTGCCAGCAGCTTAGGACTAGCCTCCGGGGAGCTGTTTTTT
CDR3aa: CASSLGLASGELFF

v_gene: TRBV5-1
abundance: few
d_gene: TRBD2
j_gene: TRBJ2-2
CDR3nt: TGCGCCAGCAGCTTGCGGGGGGCGAACACCGGGGAGCTGTTTTTT
CDR3aa: CASSLRGANTGELFF

v_gene: TRBV2
abundance: -
d_gene: TRBD1
j_gene: TRBJ1-2
CDR3nt: TGTGCCAGCAACGACAGGGCAGGGAACTATGGCTACACCTTC
CDR3aa: CASNDRAGNYGYTF

v_gene: TRBV7-9
abundance: -
d_gene: TRBD1
j_gene: TRBJ2-5
CDR3nt: TGTGCCAGCAGCTCCCCAGGACAGGGCCAAGAGACCCAGTACTTC
CDR3aa: CASSSPGQGQETQYF

v_gene: TRBV5-1
abundance: once
d_gene: TRBD1
j_gene: TRBJ1-1
CDR3nt: TGCGCCAGCAGCGGGACGACAGGGAGGACTGAAGCTTTCTTT
CDR3aa: CASSGTTGRTEAFF

v_gene: TRBV27
abundance: -
d_gene: TRBD2
j_gene: TRBJ2-3
CDR3nt: TGTGCCAGCAGTACTCCGACTAGCGGCACAGATACGCAGTATTTT
CDR3aa: CASSTPTSGTDTQYF

v_gene: TRBV28
abundance: -
d_gene: -
j_gene: TRBJ2-5
CDR3nt: TGTGCCAGCAGCGGTCTTGTAATACAGACCCAGTACTTC
CDR3aa: CASSGLVIQTQYF

v_gene: TRBV29-1
abundance: -
d_gene: TRBD1
j_gene: TRBJ1-2
CDR3nt: TGCAGCGTACAGGGGTATGGCTACACCTTC
CDR3aa: CSVQGYGYTF

v_gene: TRBV12-5
abundance: once
d_gene: -
j_gene: TRBJ2-1
CDR3nt: TGTGCTAGTGGATCAGATAACAGGGTTCAGCAGTTCTTC
CDR3aa: CASGSDNRVQQFF

v_gene: TRBV5-8
abundance: -
d_gene: -
j_gene: TRBJ2-5
CDR3nt: TGTGCCAGCAGCATACTAGCTCCGGAGGGGGAGACCCAGTACTTC
CDR3aa: CASSILAPEGETQYF

v_gene: TRBV30
abundance: -
d_gene: TRBD2
j_gene: TRBJ2-3
CDR3nt: TGTGCCTGGAGTGTCCTAGCGGGAGACACGCAGTATTTT
CDR3aa: CAWSVLAGDTQYF

v_gene: TRBV7-2
abundance: -
d_gene: -
j_gene: TRBJ1-1
CDR3nt: TGTGCCAGCAGCTCACAGGGCCGACGAACTGAAGCTTTCTTT
CDR3aa: CASSSQGRRTEAFF

v_gene: TRBV4-1
abundance: -
d_gene: -
j_gene: TRBJ2-7
CDR3nt: TGCGCCAGCAGCCTAGAACCGGGACACAACTCCTACGAGCAGTACTTC
CDR3aa: CASSLEPGHNSYEQYF

v_gene: TRBV18
abundance: -
d_gene: -
j_gene: TRBJ1-2
CDR3nt: TGTGCCAGCTCAAGTGACAGCAACTATGGCTACACCTTC
CDR3aa: CASSSDSNYGYTF

v_gene: TRBV2
abundance: -
d_gene: -
j_gene: TRBJ2-7
CDR3nt: TGTGCCAGCAACCCCGGCTACGAGCAGTACTTC
CDR3aa: CASNPGYEQYF

v_gene: TRBV5-4
abundance: -
d_gene: -
j_gene: TRBJ2-7
CDR3nt: TGTGCCAGCAGCCCCCGGGACACGGGATCCTACGAGCAGTACTTC
CDR3aa: CASSPRDTGSYEQYF

v_gene: TRBV27
abundance: few
d_gene: TRBD2
j_gene: TRBJ2-7
CDR3nt: TGTGCCAGCAGTCCAGGACTAGCGGGAGTCGTCTACGAGCAGTACTTC
CDR3aa: CASSPGLAGVVYEQYF

v_gene: TRBV18
abundance: -
d_gene: -
j_gene: TRBJ2-2
CDR3nt: TGTGCCAGCTCACCAGAGGCCCCCGGAGGTATTCCCGGGGAGCTGTTTTTT
CDR3aa: CASSPEAPGGIPGELFF

v_gene: TRBV6-6
abundance: -
d_gene: TRBD1
j_gene: TRBJ1-3
CDR3nt: TGTGCCAGCAGTGACAGGGGACCCTCTGGAAACACCATATATTTT
CDR3aa: CASSDRGPSGNTIYF

v_gene: TRBV7-9
abundance: -
d_gene: -
j_gene: TRBJ2-5
CDR3nt: TGTGCCAGCAGCTTTACAGGTCGAGAGACCCAGTACTTC
CDR3aa: CASSFTGRETQYF

v_gene: TRBV2
abundance: -
d_gene: -
j_gene: TRBJ1-1
CDR3nt: TGTGCCAGCAGAGGAGAGGGAGTCACTGAAGCTTTCTTT
CDR3aa: CASRGEGVTEAFF

v_gene: TRBV5-1
abundance: -
d_gene: TRBD1
j_gene: TRBJ1-3
CDR3nt: TGCGCCAGCAGCTCTGGGGACAGACCCTCTGGAAACACCATATATTTT
CDR3aa: CASSSGDRPSGNTIYF

v_gene: TRBV15
abundance: -
d_gene: -
j_gene: TRBJ1-2
CDR3nt: TGTGCCACCAGCAGAGATGGCAGAGGCTATGGCTACACCTTC
CDR3aa: CATSRDGRGYGYTF